These T cell receptor beta chains were read from a single sample in a study of blood T cell repertoires in COVID-19. The table came from immunoSEQ multiplex PCR; TCRdb's copy has only in-frame clones and leaves some out. Here the sample spans fewer than 350,000 clones, about 86% being singletons. The sequenced sample was peripheral blood. The receptors derive from a woman in her 30s with COVID-19, enrolled during active disease. CDR3s include the opening cysteine and the closing phenylalanine or tryptophan. The D gene is left open where the match is weak. Expanded clones get a size class; other rows say once, few or many, or leave the size out.

j_gene: TRBJ2-7; v_gene: TRBV2; d_gene: -; abundance: -; CDR3nt: TGTGCCAGCAGTGAAGATCGGAGCGTCGTCTACGAGCAGTACTTC; CDR3aa: CASSEDRSVVYEQYF
j_gene: TRBJ2-7; v_gene: TRBV12-3/TRBV12-4; d_gene: -; abundance: -; CDR3nt: TGTGCCAGCAGTCGAAGACGGGCCTACGAGCAGTACTTC; CDR3aa: CASSRRRAYEQYF
j_gene: TRBJ2-7; v_gene: TRBV7-9; d_gene: -; abundance: -; CDR3nt: TGTGCCAGCAGCTCCCGAGACAGGTTCTACGAGCAGTACTTC; CDR3aa: CASSSRDRFYEQYF
j_gene: TRBJ2-7; v_gene: TRBV5-5; d_gene: TRBD1; abundance: -; CDR3nt: TGTGCCAGCAGCTTGGTTTTATGGGGACAGGCTACCTACGAGCAGTACTTC; CDR3aa: CASSLVLWGQATYEQYF
j_gene: TRBJ1-2; v_gene: TRBV18; d_gene: TRBD1; abundance: -; CDR3nt: TGTGCCAGCTCACCACAAAGGGACAGGGGGACCTATGGCTACACCTTC; CDR3aa: CASSPQRDRGTYGYTF
j_gene: TRBJ2-1; v_gene: TRBV9; d_gene: -; abundance: once; CDR3nt: TGTGCCAGCAGCCCCGTGATCTTCGTAGCCCACAATGAGCAGTTCTTC; CDR3aa: CASSPVIFVAHNEQFF
j_gene: TRBJ2-7; v_gene: TRBV5-5; d_gene: -; abundance: -; CDR3nt: TGTGCCAGCAGCTTTCCTCCGACAGGCATCTACGAGCAGTACTTC; CDR3aa: CASSFPPTGIYEQYF
j_gene: TRBJ2-1; v_gene: TRBV19; d_gene: TRBD2; abundance: once; CDR3nt: TGTGCCAGTAGTATAGTCCCTAGCGGGATCGACAATGAGCAGTTCTTC; CDR3aa: CASSIVPSGIDNEQFF
j_gene: TRBJ1-5; v_gene: TRBV7-8; d_gene: TRBD1; abundance: -; CDR3nt: TGTGCCAGCAGCTTACAGGCAGGGGGAACCAGCAATCAGCCCCAGCATTTT; CDR3aa: CASSLQAGGTSNQPQHF
j_gene: TRBJ2-3; v_gene: TRBV6-5; d_gene: -; abundance: -; CDR3nt: TGTGCCAGCAGTTACTCCCGCCGTCGGGATACGCAGTATTTT; CDR3aa: CASSYSRRRDTQYF
j_gene: TRBJ2-2; v_gene: TRBV4-2; d_gene: TRBD1; abundance: -; CDR3nt: TGTGCCAGCAGCCAAGACTCGTACAGGGGAGCCACCGGGGAGCTGTTTTTT; CDR3aa: CASSQDSYRGATGELFF
j_gene: TRBJ1-6; v_gene: TRBV5-1; d_gene: TRBD1; abundance: -; CDR3nt: TGCGCCAGCAGCTCGGGACAGGGAAATTCACCCCTCCACTTT; CDR3aa: CASSSGQGNSPLHF
j_gene: TRBJ2-1; v_gene: TRBV5-4; d_gene: TRBD1; abundance: -; CDR3nt: TGTGCCAGCACCAAGAGGGACAGGGGGGACAATGAGCAGTTCTTC; CDR3aa: CASTKRDRGDNEQFF
j_gene: TRBJ2-5; v_gene: TRBV3-1/TRBV3-2; d_gene: -; abundance: once; CDR3nt: TGTGCCAGCAGCCAAGCGACAGGTGCTGGGGAGACCCAGTACTTC; CDR3aa: CASSQATGAGETQYF
j_gene: TRBJ1-1; v_gene: TRBV9; d_gene: -; abundance: once; CDR3nt: TGTGCCAGCAGCGATGGATGGGGCGCCTTGACTGAAGCTTTCTTT; CDR3aa: CASSDGWGALTEAFF
j_gene: TRBJ1-6; v_gene: TRBV4-1; d_gene: -; abundance: once; CDR3nt: TGCGCCAGCAGCCAAACCCAGGGCCTTTTAAATTCACCCCTCCACTTT; CDR3aa: CASSQTQGLLNSPLHF
j_gene: TRBJ2-1; v_gene: TRBV11-3; d_gene: TRBD2; abundance: few; CDR3nt: TGTGCCAGCAGTTCTCGACTAGCGGGGGGGCCGGGCAATGAGCAGTTCTTC; CDR3aa: CASSSRLAGGPGNEQFF
j_gene: TRBJ2-7; v_gene: TRBV3-1/TRBV3-2; d_gene: TRBD2; abundance: few; CDR3nt: TGTGCCAGCAGCCCCTCAGGGTCTGGGGGGGACTACGAGCAGTACTTC; CDR3aa: CASSPSGSGGDYEQYF
j_gene: TRBJ2-1; v_gene: TRBV7-2; d_gene: TRBD1; abundance: -; CDR3nt: TGTGCCAGCAGCTCAAGGACAGGGAGTATGGATGAGCAGTTCTTC; CDR3aa: CASSSRTGSMDEQFF
j_gene: TRBJ2-7; v_gene: TRBV9; d_gene: -; abundance: few; CDR3nt: TGTGCCAGCAGCGTGGCCCAGGGGTACGAGCAGTACTTC; CDR3aa: CASSVAQGYEQYF
j_gene: TRBJ2-5; v_gene: TRBV6-7; d_gene: -; abundance: once; CDR3nt: TGTGCCAGCAGTTACGGGCGGGGCAGCCTCCAAGAGACCCAGTACTTC; CDR3aa: CASSYGRGSLQETQYF
j_gene: TRBJ1-3; v_gene: TRBV5-1; d_gene: -; abundance: few; CDR3nt: TGCGCCAGCAGCTTTAATGGGGCAGGAAACACCATATATTTT; CDR3aa: CASSFNGAGNTIYF
j_gene: TRBJ2-7; v_gene: TRBV6-5; d_gene: -; abundance: -; CDR3nt: TGTGCCAGCAGTTACTCTGGGGACACTACCTACGAGCAGTACTTC; CDR3aa: CASSYSGDTTYEQYF